This T cell receptor beta chain comes out of a study of OX40 agonist ivuxolimab in advanced cancers. Study details: Treatment received earlier with anti-PD-1, anti-PD-L1 or anti-CTLA-4 agents was allowed, and 40% had some. Whole-study findings and limits: Near-lowest levels of clonal expansion characterized partial responders at 0.1-3.0 mg/kg. The study found that CD8+ T cells averaged more expanded clones than CD4+.

This clone was seen only a few times. Its specificity is unknown. Generated by immunoSEQ multiplex PCR, the TCRdb table keeps only in-frame clones and is missing some. The sample contains more than 65,000 clones, around 90% of which appear only once. Germline lookup yields CDR1 SGHKS and CDR2 YYEKEE (reference sequence). Trimming left V 6 bases short and J 0 bases short, with 13 bases between. This CDR3 contains 14 residues. The specimen was CD4+ or CD8+ T cells sorted from blood, collected in a trial of the OX40 agonist ivuxolimab. V usage is TRBV5-5 and J usage is TRBJ2-7, with D perhaps matching TRBD1 or TRBD2 (5 bases each). This receptor was identified in an adult with an advanced solid tumor such as melanoma, head and neck, liver or kidney cancer. CDR3 DNA sequence: TGTGCCAGCACCCGGGACCCAAGCTCCTACGAGCAGTACTTC. Its translation is CASTRDPSSYEQYF.